The 19 T cell receptor beta chains listed next were all sequenced from one sample in a study of regulatory T cells after allogeneic stem cell transplantation listed by TCRdb under 2018. Sequencing was performed on an Illumina MiSeq. Reverse transcription of RNA was performed with the SMARTer RACE cDNA Amplification kit, after which the TCR beta CDR3 region was amplified. The public reads were quality trimmed at Q25 with fastp and then assembled into clones with MiXCR by TCRdb, keeping productive beta chains. When rows share a CDR3 protein, they turn into one entry using the most common DNA and genes. Within this sample are about 1,100 distinct CDR3 sequences, with over 15% of them counted one time only. 9.5% to 15% of the sample is in the top ten clones. The sample's time point label is to be understood as: 30 days after allogeneic hematopoietic stem cell transplantation. Source: sorted CD4+ T cells from blood (whether regulatory or conventional is not recorded), taken 30 days after allogeneic stem cell transplant. These receptors were taken from a human patient who had an allogeneic stem cell transplant, so the T cells may come from the graft donor.

V gene TRBV28 combines with J gene TRBJ1-6, with 7 positions matching TRBD1. Germline V gives CDR1 MDHEN, CDR2 SYDVKM. CDR3 length equals 14 residues. Losses at the gene ends were 4 bases for V and 12 bases for J; bases not matched to a gene: 9. CDR3 residues: CASSWGDSRLPLHF. The CDR3 DNA follows: TGTGCCAGCAGTTGGGGGGACAGCCGGCTACCCCTCCACTTT.

By sample share, this clonotype is large. V usage is TRBV12-3 or TRBV12-4 and J usage is TRBJ1-6; D is unclear. V was cut by 4 bases and J by 9 bases, with 10 bases left in between. The CDR3 runs to 13 residues. The CDR3 region is CASSSLIRSPLHF. CDR3 nucleotides: TGTGCCAGCAGTTCGTTGATCCGTTCACCCCTCCACTTT.

The chain uses TRBV7-8 and TRBJ2-5; 7 bases match TRBD2. This CDR3 is 15 amino acids long. Germline CDR1 is SGHVS and CDR2 is FQNEAQ. The ends lost 11 bases at V and 1 base at J; junction bases unmatched: 13. In nucleotides, the CDR3 is TGTGCCGGCAACTTAGGGCTAGCGGTCCAAGAGACCCAGTACTTC. Protein sequence: CAGNLGLAVQETQYF.

The chain uses TRBV5-5 and TRBJ2-3, with no clear D. Trimming left V 3 bases short and J 2 bases short, with 10 bases between. The CDR3 contains 14 residues. CDR1 and CDR2 from the germline V gene are SGHKS and YYEKEE (reference sequence). The CDR3 DNA follows: TGTGCCAGCAGCTCTTACAAATACACAGATACGCAGTATTTT. This sequence encodes CASSSYKYTDTQYF.

In regard to this clonotype: One base away lies a much larger clone, so this may be a sequencing read error. The chain is built from TRBV20-1 and TRBJ2-1; D possibly corresponds to TRBD2 (5 bases). Per germline, CDR1 DFQATT and CDR2 SNEGSKA (reference sequence). CDR3 size: 15 residues. V was trimmed by 5 bases and J by 7 bases, leaving 21 bases between them. CDR3 region: CSAGGFFGGSNEQFF. As DNA, the CDR3 is TGCAGTGCTGGAGGATTTTTCGGCGGATCGAATGAGCAGTTCTTC.

By share, this clonotype counts as large. CDR3 in amino acids: CSARDGREQYF. The CDR3 DNA reads as TGCAGTGCTAGAGATGGCCGAGAGCAGTACTTC. The V and J genes are TRBV20-1 and TRBJ2-7; D is ambiguous. The length of the CDR3 is 11 residues. Per the germline V gene, CDR1 is DFQATT and CDR2 is SNEGSKA (reference sequence). The ends were cut back, 0 bases at V and 7 bases at J, with 7 bases in the middle.

This clonotype is large by share. This chain uses TRBV20-1 with TRBJ1-2; 7 nucleotides line up with TRBD1. The CDR3 has 16 residues. V was clipped by 4 bases and J by 5 bases; unmatched bases: 16. Germline CDR1 DFQATT, CDR2 SNEGSKA (reference sequence). CDR3 sequence (DNA): TGCAGTGCTATCGAAGGCACAGGGGTCCCCCCATATGGCTACACCTTC. This sequence encodes CSAIEGTGVPPYGYTF.

A word on this clonotype: Being one base from a much bigger clone, this may be a read error. This chain connects TRBV7-9 to TRBJ2-1, with D possibly TRBD1 on 5 matching bases. The germline V gene has CDR1 SEHNR and CDR2 FQNEAQ (reference sequence). Trimming stripped 3 bases from V and 1 base from J, with 7 bases between. The CDR3 extends over 14 amino acids. The CDR3 loop is CASSLGLSYNEQFF. The CDR3 nucleotides read TGTGCCAGCAGCTTGGGGCTATCCTACAATGAGCAGTTCTTC.

This clonotype was counted a few times. This chain connects TRBV27 to TRBJ2-3; D may be TRBD1 or TRBD2 (5 bases each). Germline lookup yields CDR1 MNHEY and CDR2 SMNVEV (reference sequence). Trimming cost V 5 bases and J 0 bases, with 12 bases left between them. The CDR3 runs to 15 residues. DNA of the CDR3: TGTGCCAGCAGTAGAGGTTGGGGGAGCACAGATACGCAGTATTTT. As protein: CASSRGWGSTDTQYF.

The chain couples TRBV5-4 to TRBJ2-2; D not resolved. Germline assignment: CDR1 SGHNT and CDR2 YYREEE (reference sequence). The CDR3 totals 13 residues. V dropped 2 bases and J dropped 1 base, with 3 bases sitting between them. CDR3 DNA: TGTGCCAGCAGCTTCCTGAACACCGGGGAGCTGTTTTTT. Protein product: CASSFLNTGELFF.

This clonotype rates as large. The CDR3: CSASANTGELFF. DNA for the CDR3: TGCAGTGCTAGTGCGAACACCGGGGAGCTGTTTTTT. The chain couples TRBV20-1 to TRBJ2-2, with D unresolved. The CDR3 is made up of 12 amino acids. In germline, CDR1 is DFQATT, CDR2 SNEGSKA (reference sequence). V gave up 3 bases and J gave up 0 bases, with 2 bases separating them.

This clonotype counts as medium-sized (0.01 to 0.1%). This chain uses TRBV19 with TRBJ1-5; a possible D gene is TRBD1 (5 bases). Trimming left V 7 bases short and J 5 bases short, with 9 bases between. Germline V lookup: CDR1 LNHDA, CDR2 SQIVND (reference sequence). This CDR3 is built from 12 residues. The CDR3 region is CASNGAYQPQHF. The CDR3 DNA reads TGTGCCAGTAACGGGGCCTATCAGCCCCAGCATTTT.

In this sample, this clonotype is medium-sized (0.01 to 0.1%). The chain is built from TRBV10-3 and TRBJ1-5, with D unclear. The CDR3 covers 14 residues. V dropped 0 bases and J dropped 4 bases, with 7 bases sitting between them. In germline, CDR1 is ENHRY, CDR2 SYGVKD. The CDR3 nucleotides are TGTGCCATCAGTGAGTCGGGTGGAAATCAGCCCCAGCATTTT. This gives the protein CAISESGGNQPQHF.

This clonotype counts as medium-sized. This chain links TRBV6-5 with TRBJ2-1, with unresolved D. CDR1 MNHEY and CDR2 SVGAGI come from the germline V gene. The V gene lost 0 bases and the J gene lost 0 bases, with 12 bases spanning the gap. This CDR3 region has 17 residues. The CDR3 nucleotides are TGTGCCAGCAGTTACTCGATTTCAGCTCCCTCCTACAATGAGCAGTTCTTC. Translation: CASSYSISAPSYNEQFF.

This clonotype is large within its sample. The chain recombines TRBV20-1 with TRBJ2-1; tentatively, D is TRBD2 (6 bases). CDR3 length: 17 residues. The germline CDR1 and CDR2 sequences are DFQATT and SNEGSKA (reference sequence). V lost 1 base and J lost 2, with 18 bases in between. The CDR3 nucleotides read TGCAGTGCTAGAGTCGGGAGAAGAGGCGCTACCTACAATGAGCAGTTCTTC. Residues: CSARVGRRGATYNEQFF.

The rearrangement joins TRBV4-1 to TRBJ1-5; D is possibly TRBD1 (6 bases). The CDR3 has 15 residues. Between the trimmed V and J ends, which lost 1 base and 4 bases, there was a span of 11 bases. Germline V CDR1 and CDR2: MGHRA, YSYEKL. The CDR3 nucleotides read TGCGCCAGCAGCCAAGGTGTCCAGGGGAATCAGCCCCAGCATTTT. This sequence encodes CASSQGVQGNQPQHF.

Notes on this clonotype: Lacking the conserved final phenylalanine or tryptophan, this CDR3 likely reflects a read error. V and J are TRBV20-1 and TRBJ2-2, with TRBD2 matching over 7 bases. This CDR3 has 13 amino acids. CDR1 and CDR2 (germline): DFQATT, SNEGSKA (reference sequence). CDR3 in DNA: TGTAGTGCTCTTGGGGAGGGTGACGGGGAGCTGTTTTCT. Translation: CSALGEGDGELFS.

This clonotype is termed large. The gene calls are TRBV9 and TRBJ2-1, with 12 bases matching TRBD2. The CDR3 contains 16 residues. Per germline, CDR1 SGDLS and CDR2 YYNGEE. The V segment lost 4 bases and the J segment 6 bases; nucleotides outside the gene matches: 8. In DNA, the CDR3 is TGTGCCAGCAGCCCCTCCCTAGCGGGAGGGATCAATGAGCAGTTCTTC. Translation gives CASSPSLAGGINEQFF. Supplemented by reference TRBV9 and TRBJ2-1, the full variable domain reads DSGVTQTPKHLITATGQRVTLRCSPRSGDLSVYWYQQSLDQGLQFLIQYYNGEERAKGNILERFSAQQFPDLHSELNLSSLELGDSALYFCASSPSLAGGINEQFFGPGTRLTVL.

Sample share makes this clonotype medium-sized (0.01 to 0.1%). The genes are TRBV7-9 and TRBJ2-7, with D perhaps assigned TRBD1 or TRBD2 (5 bases each). V was cut by 2 bases and J by 4 bases, with 12 bases left in between. The length of the CDR3 is 14 residues. Germline CDR1 and CDR2: SEHNR and FQNEAQ (reference sequence). This CDR3 is CASSLMGEWYEQYF. CDR3 sequence (DNA): TGTGCCAGCAGCTTAATGGGGGAGTGGTACGAGCAGTACTTC.